These T cell receptor beta chains were read from a single sample in a study of T cell responses to AZD1222 COVID-19 vaccine. Sequencing was performed with immunoSEQ multiplex PCR; in TCRdb, only in-frame clones are kept and a portion is missing. The sample consists of approximately 150,000 clones, 94% of them appearing once. The specimen was peripheral blood, collected 28 days after the second AZD1222 dose. The source of these receptors is an adult who received the AZD1222 COVID-19 vaccine. The CDR3 runs from the conserved cysteine through the conserved F or W. D genes are given only for firm matches. Size tells how often a clone was seen (once, few, many) or the class of an expanded clone, and some rows leave it out.

TRBJ1-1,NA,TRBV5-6,TRBD1,TGTGCCAGCAGCTTCAACAGGGGTTTGGCTTTCTTT,CASSFNRGLAFF
TRBJ2-7,NA,TRBV7-9,NA,TGTGCCAGCAGCGCAGACCGATCCTACGAGCAGTACTTC,CASSADRSYEQYF
TRBJ2-7,once,TRBV5-1,NA,TGCGCCAGCAGCTGGCAGAGCGGCAGTACCTACGAGCAGTACTTC,CASSWQSGSTYEQYF
TRBJ2-1,NA,TRBV7-3,NA,TGTGCCAGCAGCTTAATAGCGGGACAGGGAGACAATGAGCAGTTCTTC,CASSLIAGQGDNEQFF
TRBJ1-1,NA,TRBV30,NA,TGTGCCTGGAGTCGCGGGGTGGGGACTGAAGCTTTCTTT,CAWSRGVGTEAFF
TRBJ1-1,NA,TRBV2,NA,TGTGCCAGTCTTCGGGAGGCGATGAACACTGAAGCTTTCTTT,CASLREAMNTEAFF
TRBJ1-2,NA,TRBV7-9,TRBD1,TGTGCCAGCAGCAAAGGAACAGGGGGCCGGGACTACACCTTC,CASSKGTGGRDYTF
TRBJ2-3,NA,TRBV12-3/TRBV12-4,NA,TGTGCCAGCAGAGGTGATACGCAGTATTTT,CASRGDTQYF
TRBJ1-1,NA,TRBV30,NA,TGTGCCTGGAGTGTAAGTTGGGTTACTGAAGCTTTCTTT,CAWSVSWVTEAFF
TRBJ2-5,NA,TRBV29-1,NA,TGCAGCGCCAAATGGGCATCGGATCAAGAGACCCAGTACTTC,CSAKWASDQETQYF
TRBJ2-5,NA,TRBV28,NA,TGTGCCAGCAGTTGGGGGTTCGGGGATGCATTTGAAGAGACCCAGTACTTC,CASSWGFGDAFEETQYF
TRBJ2-3,NA,TRBV7-2,NA,TGTGCCAGCAGCTTACCGAATACAGATACGCAGTATTTT,CASSLPNTDTQYF
TRBJ2-3,NA,TRBV3-1/TRBV3-2,NA,TGTGCCAGCAGCCAAGATTGGCGGGGCACAGATACGCAGTATTTT,CASSQDWRGTDTQYF
TRBJ2-2,NA,TRBV7-9,NA,TGTGCCAGCAGCCGGTTCGGCAACACCGGGGAGCTGTTTTTT,CASSRFGNTGELFF
TRBJ2-7,NA,TRBV2,NA,TGTGCCAGCGGATACAGGACGTACGAGCAGTACTTC,CASGYRTYEQYF
TRBJ2-7,NA,TRBV7-3,TRBD2,TGTGCCAGCAGCCGGGGGACTATCGACGAGCAGTACTTC,CASSRGTIDEQYF
TRBJ2-1,NA,TRBV6-1,NA,TGTGCCAGCAGTGAAGCTGGGAATGAGCAGTTCTTC,CASSEAGNEQFF
TRBJ2-7,once,TRBV29-1,NA,TGCAGCGTTTTAGCTGGTGAGACCGAGCAGTACTTC,CSVLAGETEQYF
TRBJ2-2,NA,TRBV5-1,NA,TGCGCCAGCAGCTGGGGACAATACAACACCGGGGAGCTGTTTTTT,CASSWGQYNTGELFF
TRBJ2-7,NA,TRBV7-2,NA,TGTGCCAGCAGCTTAGTGGGCGGGGGCACCTCCTACGAGCAGTACTTC,CASSLVGGGTSYEQYF
TRBJ1-1,NA,TRBV29-1,NA,TGCAGCGTTGAAGCTGAAGCTTTCTTT,CSVEAEAFF
TRBJ2-5,NA,TRBV24-1,NA,TGTGCCACCAGTGATAAACAGATCCAAGAGACCCAGTACTTC,CATSDKQIQETQYF
TRBJ2-5,NA,TRBV5-4,NA,TGTGCCAGCAGCTTGGTAGGGTTTGTAGAGACCCAGTACTTC,CASSLVGFVETQYF